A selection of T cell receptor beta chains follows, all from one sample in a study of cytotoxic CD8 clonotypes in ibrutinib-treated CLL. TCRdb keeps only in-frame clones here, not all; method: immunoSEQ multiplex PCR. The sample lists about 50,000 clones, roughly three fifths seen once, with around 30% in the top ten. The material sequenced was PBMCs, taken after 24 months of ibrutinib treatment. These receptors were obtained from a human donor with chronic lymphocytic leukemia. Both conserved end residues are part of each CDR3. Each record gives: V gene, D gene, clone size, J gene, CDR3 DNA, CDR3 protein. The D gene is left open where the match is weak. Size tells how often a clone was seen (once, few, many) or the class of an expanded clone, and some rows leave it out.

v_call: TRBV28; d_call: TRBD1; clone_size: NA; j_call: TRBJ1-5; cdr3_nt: TGTGCCGGACAGGGGCCCAATCAGCCCCAGCATTTT; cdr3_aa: CAGQGPNQPQHF
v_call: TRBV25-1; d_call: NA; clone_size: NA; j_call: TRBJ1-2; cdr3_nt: TGTGCCAGCAGTGGGGCAGGGGAGGTCTATGGCTACACCTTC; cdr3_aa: CASSGAGEVYGYTF
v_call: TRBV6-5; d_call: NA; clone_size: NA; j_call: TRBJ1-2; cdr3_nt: TGTGCCAGCTTTTGGGCTAGGTCTGGCTACACCTTC; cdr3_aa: CASFWARSGYTF
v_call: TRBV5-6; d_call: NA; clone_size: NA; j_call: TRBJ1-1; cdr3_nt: TGTGCCAGCAGCTTAGTCCCAACGGGCACTGAAGCTTTCTTT; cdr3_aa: CASSLVPTGTEAFF
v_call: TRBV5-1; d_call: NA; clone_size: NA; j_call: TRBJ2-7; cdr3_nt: TGCGCCAGCAGCGCAGGCTACTACGAGCAGTACTTC; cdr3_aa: CASSAGYYEQYF
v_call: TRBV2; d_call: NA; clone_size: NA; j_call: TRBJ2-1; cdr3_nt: TGTGCCAGCAGTGGCTCACAGGGACCTAGCTCCTACAATGAGCAGTTCTTC; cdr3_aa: CASSGSQGPSSYNEQFF
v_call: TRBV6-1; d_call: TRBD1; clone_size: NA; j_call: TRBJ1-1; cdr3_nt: TGTGCCAGCACCCCACGTACGGCAGGGGGTAGGAAAGCTTTCTTT; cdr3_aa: CASTPRTAGGRKAFF
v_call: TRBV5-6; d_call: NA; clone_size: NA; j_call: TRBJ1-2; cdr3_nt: TGTGCCAGCAGCGGTCCTGTGGCAGGGGAGCGTGGGAGATACACCTTC; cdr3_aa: CASSGPVAGERGRYTF
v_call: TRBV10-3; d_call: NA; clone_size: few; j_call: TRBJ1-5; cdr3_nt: TGTGCCATCAGTGAGTCGATTGGTCCCGGCAATCAGCCCCAGCATTTT; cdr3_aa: CAISESIGPGNQPQHF
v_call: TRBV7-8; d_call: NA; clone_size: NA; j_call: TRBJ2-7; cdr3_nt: TGTGCCAGCAGCTTAACCTACGAGCAGTACTTC; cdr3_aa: CASSLTYEQYF
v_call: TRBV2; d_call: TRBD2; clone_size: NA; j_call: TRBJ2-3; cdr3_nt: TGTGCCAGCAATCGGGGGGGGGCAGATACGCAGTATTTT; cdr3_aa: CASNRGGADTQYF
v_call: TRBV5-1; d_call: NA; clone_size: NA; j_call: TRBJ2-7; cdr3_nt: TGCGCCAGCAGCATAGGGCGAGCACTCACTATGGACGAGCAGTACTTC; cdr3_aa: CASSIGRALTMDEQYF
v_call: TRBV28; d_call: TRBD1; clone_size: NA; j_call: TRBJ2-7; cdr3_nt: TGTGCCAGCAGTCCTACTCCGGACAGGGGATACGAGCAGTACTTC; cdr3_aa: CASSPTPDRGYEQYF
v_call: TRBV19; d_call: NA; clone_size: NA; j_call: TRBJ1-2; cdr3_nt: TGTGCCAGTAGTCCCACACCGGGACTCATGTTCTATGGCTACACCTTC; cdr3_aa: CASSPTPGLMFYGYTF
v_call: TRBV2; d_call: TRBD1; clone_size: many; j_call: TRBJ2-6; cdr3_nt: TGTGCCAGCAGCCCGACAGGGGTCGGGGCCAACGTCCTGACTTTC; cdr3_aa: CASSPTGVGANVLTF
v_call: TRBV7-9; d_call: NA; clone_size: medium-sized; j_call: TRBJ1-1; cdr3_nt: TGTGCCAGCAGCCCCCCGACAGTGATGAACACTGAAGCTTTCTTT; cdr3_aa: CASSPPTVMNTEAFF
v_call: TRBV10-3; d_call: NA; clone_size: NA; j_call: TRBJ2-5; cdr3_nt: TGTGCCATCAGTTACAGGGAGACGGGGGAGACCCAGTACTTC; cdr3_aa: CAISYRETGETQYF
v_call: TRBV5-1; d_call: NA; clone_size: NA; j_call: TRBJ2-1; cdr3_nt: TGCGCCAGCAGCTTGATGGGACCTAGAAATGAGCAGTTCTTC; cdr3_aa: CASSLMGPRNEQFF
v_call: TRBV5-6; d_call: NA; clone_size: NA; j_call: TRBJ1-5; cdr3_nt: TGTGCCAGCAGCCACTGGGGGTTGAGATTGGGTCAGCCCCAGCATTTT; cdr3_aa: CASSHWGLRLGQPQHF
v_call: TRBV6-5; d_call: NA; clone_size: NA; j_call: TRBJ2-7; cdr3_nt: TGTGCGAGCGGGCCCCCTAGTTTAAGGTACTTC; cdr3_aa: CASGPPSLRYF
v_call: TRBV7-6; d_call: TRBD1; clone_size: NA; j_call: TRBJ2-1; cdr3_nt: TGTGCCAGCAGCCGAGACGGGACAGGGGCCAATGAGCAGTTCTTC; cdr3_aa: CASSRDGTGANEQFF
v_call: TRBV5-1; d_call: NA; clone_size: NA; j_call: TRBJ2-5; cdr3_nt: TGCGCCAGCAGGGGTAGCAACTACCAAGAGACCCAGTACTTC; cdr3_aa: CASRGSNYQETQYF
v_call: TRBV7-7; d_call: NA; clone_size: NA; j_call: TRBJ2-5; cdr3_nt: TGTGCCAGCAGCTTATCTGGGGGGCAGTACCAAGAGACCCAGTACTTC; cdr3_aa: CASSLSGGQYQETQYF
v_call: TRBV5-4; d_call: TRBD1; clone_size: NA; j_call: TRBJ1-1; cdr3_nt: TGTGCCAGCAGCTTGCCTGGAGAGGTGAGGGGGCTGGAAGCTTTCTTT; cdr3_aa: CASSLPGEVRGLEAFF
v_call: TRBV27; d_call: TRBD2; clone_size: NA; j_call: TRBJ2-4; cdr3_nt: TGTGCCAGCAGTCCCTCAACTAGCGGGGTGCGGGACATTCAGTACTTC; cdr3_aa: CASSPSTSGVRDIQYF
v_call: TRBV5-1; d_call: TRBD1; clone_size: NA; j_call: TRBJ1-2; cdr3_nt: TGCGCCAGCAGCTTGGGCGCACAGGGGGCTGGCTACACCTTC; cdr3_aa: CASSLGAQGAGYTF
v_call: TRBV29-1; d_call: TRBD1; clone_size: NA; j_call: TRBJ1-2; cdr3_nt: TGCAGCGTGGGGGACAGAGACTATGGCTACACCTTC; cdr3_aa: CSVGDRDYGYTF
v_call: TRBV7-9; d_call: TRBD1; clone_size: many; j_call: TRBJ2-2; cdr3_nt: TGTGCCAGCAGCGCCAAAAAGGGACAGGCCTGGAACACCGGGGAGCTGTTTTTT; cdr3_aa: CASSAKKGQAWNTGELFF
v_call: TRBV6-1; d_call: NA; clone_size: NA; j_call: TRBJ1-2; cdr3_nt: TGTGCCAGCAGTGAAGCGGAGGGCGGCAGGGCCTATGGCTACACCTTC; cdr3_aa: CASSEAEGGRAYGYTF
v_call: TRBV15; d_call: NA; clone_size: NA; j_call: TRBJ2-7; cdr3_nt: TGTGCCACCAGCAGAGGAAGGGAGCAGTACTTC; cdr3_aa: CATSRGREQYF
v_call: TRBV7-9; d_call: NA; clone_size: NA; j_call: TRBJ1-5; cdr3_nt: TGTGCCAGCAGCTCTCCGCCCCGCAGGGTTCGTGGCAATCAGCCCCAGCATTTT; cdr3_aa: CASSSPPRRVRGNQPQHF
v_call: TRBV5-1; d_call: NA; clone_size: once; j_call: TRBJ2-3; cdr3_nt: TGCGCCAGCAGCTTGTATGCTAGCTCAGATACGCAGTATTTT; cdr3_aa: CASSLYASSDTQYF
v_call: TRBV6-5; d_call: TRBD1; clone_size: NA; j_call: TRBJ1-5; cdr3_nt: TGTGCCAGCAGCCCAGCCGGGACAGGGCCCCAGCCCCAGCATTTT; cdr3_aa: CASSPAGTGPQPQHF
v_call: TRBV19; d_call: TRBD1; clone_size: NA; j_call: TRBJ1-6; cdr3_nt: TGTGCCAGTAGTATAGCAGGGGGCAATTCACCCCTCCACTTT; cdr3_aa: CASSIAGGNSPLHF
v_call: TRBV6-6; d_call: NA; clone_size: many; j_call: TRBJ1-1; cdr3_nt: TGTGCCAGCAGTTGGTTCGACGGACGGATGAACACTGAAGCTTTCTTT; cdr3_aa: CASSWFDGRMNTEAFF
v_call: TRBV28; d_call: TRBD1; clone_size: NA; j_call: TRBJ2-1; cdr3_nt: TGTGCCAGCAGTCCAGGGGGCCCGGCGGGCAATGAGCAGTTCTTC; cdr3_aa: CASSPGGPAGNEQFF
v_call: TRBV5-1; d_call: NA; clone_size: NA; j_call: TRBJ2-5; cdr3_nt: TGCGCCAGCAGCTTGGGGGCCGGGAGCCCGGGGACCCAGTACTTC; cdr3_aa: CASSLGAGSPGTQYF
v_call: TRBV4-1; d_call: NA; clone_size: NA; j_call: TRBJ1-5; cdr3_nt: TGCGCCAGCAGCCAGCCGGGACCTCTAAATCAGCCCCAGCATTTT; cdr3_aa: CASSQPGPLNQPQHF
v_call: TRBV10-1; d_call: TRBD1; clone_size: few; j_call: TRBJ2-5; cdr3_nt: TGCGCCAGCAGTCCCGGGACAGGGACAGAGACCCAGTACTTC; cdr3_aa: CASSPGTGTETQYF
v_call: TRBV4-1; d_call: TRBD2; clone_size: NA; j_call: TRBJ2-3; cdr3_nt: TGCGCCAGCAGCCAGATTAGCGGGGGGGCTTTAGGCACAGATACGCAGTATTTT; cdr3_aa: CASSQISGGALGTDTQYF
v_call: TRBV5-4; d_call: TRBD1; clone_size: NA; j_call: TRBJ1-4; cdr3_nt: TGTGCCAGCAGCCAACGACAGGGCGGCGAAAAACTGTTTTTT; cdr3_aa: CASSQRQGGEKLFF
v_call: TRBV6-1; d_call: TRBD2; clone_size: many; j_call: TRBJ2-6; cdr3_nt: TGTGCCAGCAGTGGGGGGCTAGCGGGGACCGGGGCCAACGTCCTGACTTTC; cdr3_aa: CASSGGLAGTGANVLTF
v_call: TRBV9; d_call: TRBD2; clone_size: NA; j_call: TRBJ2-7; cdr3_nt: TGTGCCAGCAGCGTAGGAGCGGGGGGCCATGCCTACGAGCAGTACTTC; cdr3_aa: CASSVGAGGHAYEQYF
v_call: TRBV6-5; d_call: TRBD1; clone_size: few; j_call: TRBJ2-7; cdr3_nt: TGTGCCAGCAGTTATTCCGGGACAGGGATCGAGCAGTACTTC; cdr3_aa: CASSYSGTGIEQYF
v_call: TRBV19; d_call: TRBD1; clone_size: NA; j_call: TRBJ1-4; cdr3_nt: TGTGCCAGTAGTCGAACCGGGACAGGAGGGGAAAAACTGTTTTTT; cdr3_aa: CASSRTGTGGEKLFF
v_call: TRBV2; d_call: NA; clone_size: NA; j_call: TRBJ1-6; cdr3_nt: TGTGCCAGCAGTGAAGCGGGTCCCTATTCACCCCTCCACTTT; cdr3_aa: CASSEAGPYSPLHF
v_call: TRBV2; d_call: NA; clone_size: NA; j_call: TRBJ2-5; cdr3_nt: TGTGCCACCTCGCCGGGGGCACAGACCCAGTACTTC; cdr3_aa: CATSPGAQTQYF
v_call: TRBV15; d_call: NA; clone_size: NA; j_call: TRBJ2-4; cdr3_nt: TGTGCCACCAGCAGGATATCAGGGCCCGCTGGGGCCAAAAACATTCAGTACTTC; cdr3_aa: CATSRISGPAGAKNIQYF
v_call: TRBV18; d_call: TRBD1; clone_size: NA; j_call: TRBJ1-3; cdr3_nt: TGTGCCAGCTCAACAGGGACAGGCCACTCTGGAAACACCATATATTTT; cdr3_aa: CASSTGTGHSGNTIYF
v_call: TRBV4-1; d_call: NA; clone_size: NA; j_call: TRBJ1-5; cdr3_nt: TGCGCCAGCAGCCAAGATCCGGTAATTTTAGGTGGTCAGCCCCAGCATTTT; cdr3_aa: CASSQDPVILGGQPQHF
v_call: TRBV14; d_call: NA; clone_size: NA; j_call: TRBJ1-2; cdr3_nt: TGTGCCAGCAGCCAAGATCGGACCTATGGCTACACCTTC; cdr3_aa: CASSQDRTYGYTF
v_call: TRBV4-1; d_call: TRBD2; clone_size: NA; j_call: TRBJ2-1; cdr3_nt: TGCGCCAGCAGCCAAGACGCGGGAGGGGGGAATGAGCAGTTCTTC; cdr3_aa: CASSQDAGGGNEQFF
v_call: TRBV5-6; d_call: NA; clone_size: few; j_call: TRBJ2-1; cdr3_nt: TGTGCCAGCAACGGGTACAATGAGCAGTTCTTC; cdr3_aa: CASNGYNEQFF
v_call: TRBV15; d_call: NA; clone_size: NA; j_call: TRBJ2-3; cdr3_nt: TGTGCCACCAGCAGAAGACAAAGACTTGTTAGCACAGATACGCAGTATTTT; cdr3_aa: CATSRRQRLVSTDTQYF
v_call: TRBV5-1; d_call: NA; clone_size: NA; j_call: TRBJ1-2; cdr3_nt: TGCGCCAGCAAACCCGGGAGGGACACTCCCTATGGCTACACCTTC; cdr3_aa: CASKPGRDTPYGYTF
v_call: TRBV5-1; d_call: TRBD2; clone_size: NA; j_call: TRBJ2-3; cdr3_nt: TGCGCCAGCAGCTTCGGGACTAGTGGTTTAAATACGCAGTATTTT; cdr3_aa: CASSFGTSGLNTQYF
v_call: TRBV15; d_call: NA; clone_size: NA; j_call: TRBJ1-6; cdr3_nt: TGTGCCACCAGCAGAGATCGCCGGGGGGGTTCACCCCTCCACTTT; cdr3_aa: CATSRDRRGGSPLHF
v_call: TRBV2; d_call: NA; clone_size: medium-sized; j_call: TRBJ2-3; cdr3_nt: TGTGCCAGCAGTGAATTCACCCAGAGGGATACGCAGTATTTT; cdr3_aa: CASSEFTQRDTQYF
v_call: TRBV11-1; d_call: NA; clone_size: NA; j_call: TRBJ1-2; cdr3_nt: TGTGCCAGCAGCCGAGACAGCTATGGCTACACCTTC; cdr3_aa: CASSRDSYGYTF